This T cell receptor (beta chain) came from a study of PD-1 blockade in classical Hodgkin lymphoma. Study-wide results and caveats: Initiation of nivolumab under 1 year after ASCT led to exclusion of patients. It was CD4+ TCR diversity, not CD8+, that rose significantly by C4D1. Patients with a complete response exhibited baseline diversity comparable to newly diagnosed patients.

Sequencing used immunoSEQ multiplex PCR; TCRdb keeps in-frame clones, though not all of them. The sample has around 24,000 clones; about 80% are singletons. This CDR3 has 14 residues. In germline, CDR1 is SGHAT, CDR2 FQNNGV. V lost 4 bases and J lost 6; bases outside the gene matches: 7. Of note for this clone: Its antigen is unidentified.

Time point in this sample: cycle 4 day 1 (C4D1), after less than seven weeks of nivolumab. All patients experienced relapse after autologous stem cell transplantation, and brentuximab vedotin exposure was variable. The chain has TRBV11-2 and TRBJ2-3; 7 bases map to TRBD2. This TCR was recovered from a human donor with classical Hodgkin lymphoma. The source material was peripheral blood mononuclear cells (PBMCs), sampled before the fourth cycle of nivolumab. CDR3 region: CASSSGLVADTQYF. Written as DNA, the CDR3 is TGTGCCAGCAGCTCTGGACTAGTAGCGGATACGCAGTATTTT.